A selection of T cell receptor beta chains follows, all from one sample in a study of blood T cell repertoires in COVID-19. Assay used: immunoSEQ multiplex PCR; TCRdb lists only in-frame clones, some missing. The table has about 190,000 clones, about four fifths seen once. The source material was peripheral blood. The source of these receptors is a woman aged 70 to 79 with active or convalescent COVID-19. Each CDR3 is given with its conserved first and last residue. Each record gives: J gene, V gene, CDR3 length, D gene, clone size, CDR3 DNA, CDR3 protein. A D gene is named only where the DNA matches it firmly. Size tells how often a clone was seen (once, few, many) or the class of an expanded clone, and some rows leave it out.

TRBJ2-7,TRBV11-2,14,TRBD2,-,TGTGCCAGCAGCTTCGGGGGGGCACCTTACGAGCAGTACTTC,CASSFGGAPYEQYF
TRBJ2-5,TRBV5-4,13,TRBD1,-,TGTGCCAGCAGCCCGGGACAGAGGGAGACCCAGTACTTC,CASSPGQRETQYF
TRBJ2-1,TRBV15,13,-,-,TGTGCCACCAGCCACGGTTCGGGCAATGAGCAGTTCTTC,CATSHGSGNEQFF
TRBJ2-6,TRBV19,20,TRBD2,-,TGTGCCAGTACTCTGACTAGCGGGAGACCACTTGACCCTGGGGCCAACGTCCTGACTTTC,CASTLTSGRPLDPGANVLTF
TRBJ2-7,TRBV28,18,TRBD2,-,TGTGCCAGCAGTCCCCAAGGTTACTCTAGCGGGAGCACCTACGAGCAGTACTTC,CASSPQGYSSGSTYEQYF
TRBJ2-7,TRBV6-5,12,TRBD1,-,TGTGCCAGCGGGGACAGGGTGGGCGAGCAGTACTTC,CASGDRVGEQYF
TRBJ2-3,TRBV7-8,17,TRBD2,-,TGTGCCAGCAGCCCAAGGCTAGCGGGAGGTCATGCAGATACGCAGTATTTT,CASSPRLAGGHADTQYF
TRBJ1-5,TRBV7-2,16,-,-,TGTGCCAGCAGCTTAGGCCATTCCAGGGGAAATCAGCCCCAGCATTTT,CASSLGHSRGNQPQHF
TRBJ2-3,TRBV3-1/TRBV3-2,15,-,-,TGTGCCAGCAGCCCCCATCCCGGACTCTCAGATACGCAGTATTTT,CASSPHPGLSDTQYF
TRBJ2-4,TRBV30,15,-,-,TGTGCCTGGAGTGTGTTGACTGGAGCCAAAAACATTCAGTACTTC,CAWSVLTGAKNIQYF
TRBJ2-3,TRBV4-1,15,-,-,TGCGCCAGCAGCCAAGATGGACAGAGCACAGATACGCAGTATTTT,CASSQDGQSTDTQYF
TRBJ2-5,TRBV10-2,15,-,-,TGCGCCAGCAGGCAGGCCAGGGCAGGGTCAGGGACCCAGTACTTC,CASRQARAGSGTQYF
TRBJ2-1,TRBV11-3,13,TRBD1,-,TGTGCCAGCAGCCCCGGACAGGGACTTGAGCAGTTCTTC,CASSPGQGLEQFF
TRBJ2-3,TRBV28,19,TRBD2,-,TGTGCCAGCAGTCGCCTGGGGTCTAGCGGGAGTGTTAGCACAGATACGCAGTATTTT,CASSRLGSSGSVSTDTQYF
TRBJ2-1,TRBV5-8,15,TRBD2,-,TGTGCCAGCAGCTTGGTGGGGGCGGGAGGAAATGAGCAGTTCTTC,CASSLVGAGGNEQFF
TRBJ2-1,TRBV5-1,14,-,-,TGCGCCAGCGGTCTCACGGCGGGACTCAATGAGCAGTTCTTC,CASGLTAGLNEQFF
TRBJ2-5,TRBV9,16,TRBD2,-,TGTGCCAGCAGCGCTGGAGCGGGAGGTACCCAAGAGACCCAGTACTTC,CASSAGAGGTQETQYF
TRBJ2-1,TRBV7-3,16,TRBD1,-,TGTGCCAGCAGCTTAACCGCGGGACAGGGGTGGGATGAGCAGTTCTTC,CASSLTAGQGWDEQFF
TRBJ2-1,TRBV2,12,-,-,TGTGCCAGCAGTGAATTGGGCTATGAGCAGTTCTTC,CASSELGYEQFF
TRBJ2-7,TRBV11-2,14,TRBD2,-,TGTGCCAGCAGCCATCGGACAGCGGGGGGCGAGCAGTACTTC,CASSHRTAGGEQYF
TRBJ2-6,TRBV5-1,17,TRBD1,-,TGCGCCAGCAGCTTGGGGGGACAGGGATACGGGGCCAACGTCCTGACTTTC,CASSLGGQGYGANVLTF
TRBJ2-7,TRBV3-1/TRBV3-2,14,TRBD1,-,TGTGCCAGCAGCCTCCGGACAGGCGTGGACGAGCAGTACTTC,CASSLRTGVDEQYF
TRBJ1-6,TRBV14,15,-,-,TGTGCCAGCAGCCAAGTAGACTTTCCGTATTCACCCCTCCACTTT,CASSQVDFPYSPLHF
TRBJ2-7,TRBV7-9,17,-,-,TGTGCCAGCAGCTTTACTGTGGGGCCCACTCGATCCTACGAGCAGTACTTC,CASSFTVGPTRSYEQYF
TRBJ2-6,TRBV28,17,TRBD2,-,TGTGCCAGCCTGGGGGAGGGGACCTCCTCCGGGGCCAACGTCCTGACTTTC,CASLGEGTSSGANVLTF
TRBJ1-2,TRBV28,12,-,-,TGTGCCAGCAGTTTAGGACGGGAGGGCTACACCTTC,CASSLGREGYTF
TRBJ2-1,TRBV14,15,-,-,TGTGCCAGCAGATCAACAGGGAGCTCCTACAATGAGCAGTTCTTC,CASRSTGSSYNEQFF
TRBJ1-2,TRBV5-6,13,-,-,TGTGCCAGCAGCTTAGGCGGTAACTATGGCTACACCTTC,CASSLGGNYGYTF
TRBJ2-7,TRBV4-1,13,-,-,TGCGCCAGCAGCCAACTCAGGGTGAACGAGCAGTACTTC,CASSQLRVNEQYF
TRBJ2-2,TRBV7-9,17,TRBD1,-,TGTGCCAGCAGCGCCGACCGGGACAGGGATGCCACCGGGGAGCTGTTTTTT,CASSADRDRDATGELFF
TRBJ1-1,TRBV5-1,12,TRBD1,-,TGCGCCAGCAGCCCCGGGACAGAGAAAGCTTTCTTT,CASSPGTEKAFF
TRBJ2-3,TRBV5-1,15,-,once,TGCGCCAGCAGCTTCCGGGAGACCCTCACAGATACGCAGTATTTT,CASSFRETLTDTQYF
TRBJ2-3,TRBV18,14,-,once,TGTGCCAGCTCACCAGAGAGGCAAACAGATACGCAGTATTTT,CASSPERQTDTQYF
TRBJ2-3,TRBV25-1,13,-,-,TGTGCCAGCAGTATATTAGGCACAGATACGCAGTATTTT,CASSILGTDTQYF
TRBJ2-7,TRBV5-4,15,-,-,TGTGCCAGCAGCTTGATGGCGGGATCTTCCTACGAGCAGTACTTC,CASSLMAGSSYEQYF
TRBJ2-1,TRBV3-1/TRBV3-2,12,TRBD2,-,TGTGCCAGCAGCCCCGGGACTAGAATCGAGTTCTTC,CASSPGTRIEFF
TRBJ2-7,TRBV29-1,15,TRBD2,-,TGCAGCGTTGATTTTAGGCGGGAGAGCTCCTACGAGCAGTACTTC,CSVDFRRESSYEQYF
TRBJ2-3,TRBV11-2,18,TRBD2,-,TGTGCCAGCAGCTCGCCGGGACTAGCGGGAGGTCGGACAGATACGCAGTATTTT,CASSSPGLAGGRTDTQYF
TRBJ1-3,TRBV18,16,-,-,TGTGCCAGCTCACCCAACCTGGCCTCCTCTGGAAACACCATATATTTT,CASSPNLASSGNTIYF
TRBJ2-2,TRBV28,18,TRBD1,few,TGTGCCAGCAGTTGGCCGCTCGGGACAGGGGGCAGCACCGGGGAGCTGTTTTTT,CASSWPLGTGGSTGELFF
TRBJ2-2,TRBV18,16,TRBD1,-,TGTGCCAGCTCACCACGTCAGGGGGTTGAACTCGGGGAGCTGTTTTTT,CASSPRQGVELGELFF
TRBJ2-2,TRBV2,19,TRBD2,few,TGTGCCAGCAGTACTCCCGGGACTAGCGGCCTGGCCAACACCGGGGAGCTGTTTTTT,CASSTPGTSGLANTGELFF
TRBJ2-7,TRBV19,14,-,-,TGTGCCAGTAGTACCTTAGGGGGACGGACAGAGCAGTACTTC,CASSTLGGRTEQYF
TRBJ2-5,TRBV27,13,-,-,TGTGCCAGCAGCTCCGTGGGGAGTGAGACCCAGTACTTC,CASSSVGSETQYF
TRBJ2-2,TRBV7-9,17,TRBD2,once,TGTGCCAGCAGCTTAAGAACTAGCGGGAGTCGCACCGGGGAGCTGTTTTTT,CASSLRTSGSRTGELFF
TRBJ1-2,TRBV19,18,TRBD1,-,TGTGCCAGTAGTATCCCCCTCGGACAGGGTCGGCAGAGCTATGGCTACACCTTC,CASSIPLGQGRQSYGYTF
TRBJ2-7,TRBV10-2,12,TRBD1,-,TGCGCCAGCAGTAGGGGGCCCTACGAGCAGTACTTC,CASSRGPYEQYF
TRBJ2-3,TRBV18,16,TRBD2,-,TGTGCCAGCTCACCTATACTAGCGGGAGGGCCAGATACGCAGTATTTT,CASSPILAGGPDTQYF
TRBJ2-7,TRBV15,15,TRBD2,-,TGTGCCACCAGCACCGGACTAGCGGGGGCCTACGAGCAGTACTTC,CATSTGLAGAYEQYF
TRBJ2-3,TRBV4-1,14,-,-,TGCGCCAGCAGCCTGAACACAGGCACAGATACGCAGTATTTT,CASSLNTGTDTQYF
TRBJ2-7,TRBV24-1,15,TRBD2,-,TGTGCCACCAGTGATCGGCGGGAGCCGCCCTACGAGCAGTACTTC,CATSDRREPPYEQYF
TRBJ1-5,TRBV7-9,13,-,few,TGTGCCAGCAGCTTAGGGGGGGATCAGCCCCAGCATTTT,CASSLGGDQPQHF
TRBJ1-1,TRBV12-3/TRBV12-4,13,-,-,TGTGCCAGCAGCGTCAGGGTGAACACTGAAGCTTTCTTT,CASSVRVNTEAFF
TRBJ1-2,TRBV19,14,-,-,TGTGCCAGTAGTATCCAATCCCGAGGCTATGGCTACACCTTC,CASSIQSRGYGYTF